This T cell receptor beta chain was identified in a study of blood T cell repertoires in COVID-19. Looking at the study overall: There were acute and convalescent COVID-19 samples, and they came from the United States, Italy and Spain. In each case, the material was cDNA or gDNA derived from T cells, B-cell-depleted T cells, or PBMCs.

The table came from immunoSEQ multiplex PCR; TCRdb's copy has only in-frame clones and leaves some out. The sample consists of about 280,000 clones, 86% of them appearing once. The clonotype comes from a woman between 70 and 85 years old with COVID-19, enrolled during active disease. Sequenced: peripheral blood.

The CDR3 DNA follows: TGTGCCAGCAGCCCGACAGGGACCCACGAGCAGTACTTC. Translated, it gives CASSPTGTHEQYF. The chain joins TRBV11-1 to TRBJ2-7; 7 bases align to TRBD1. With V trimmed by 5 bases and J by 5 bases, 6 bases remained unmatched. Germline V gene sequence: CDR1 SGHAT, CDR2 FQDESV (reference sequence). The CDR3 totals 13 residues.